This T cell receptor (beta chain) was recovered during a study of control samples from healthy donors and cancer patients. Using immunoSEQ multiplex PCR, the repertoire was profiled, and TCRdb retains in-frame clones only, with some absent. This sample has tens of thousands of clones; more than 80% occur once, and the top ten carry roughly 0.8%. CDR1 SGHVS and CDR2 FNYEAQ come from the germline V gene. The CDR3 has 14 residues. Losses at the gene ends were 2 bases for V and 7 bases for J; bases not matched to a gene: 1. This TCR came from a man aged 25 to 45 with colorectal cancer. The gene calls are TRBV7-6 and TRBJ1-6; TRBD1 matches at 8 bases. Sequenced input: PBMCs. The DNA of the CDR3 is TGTGCCAGCAGCTTAAGACAGGGGAATTCACCCCTCCACTTT. Translating it yields CASSLRQGNSPLHF. The whole variable domain, filled in from reference TRBV7-6 and TRBJ1-6, reads GAGVSQSPRYKVTKRGQDVALRCDPISGHVSLYWYRQALGQGPEFLTYFNYEAQQDKSGLPNDRFSAERPEGSISTLTIQRTEQRDSAMYRCASSLRQGNSPLHFGNGTRLTVT.